Each of the 3 T cell receptor beta chains below was sequenced from the same sample in a study of blood T cell repertoires in COVID-19. The data were produced by immunoSEQ multiplex PCR, yet TCRdb's version contains in-frame clones alone and is incomplete. The sample contains about 100,000 clones, about nine tenths of which appear only once. Sequences were obtained from peripheral blood. These receptors were taken from a man aged 50-60 years with acute or convalescent COVID-19.

This clone was seen only once. The V call is TRBV4-2, the J call TRBJ1-2, with D possibly matching TRBD1 (6 bases). The CDR3 contains 15 residues. The V gene's germline CDR1 is LGHNA and CDR2 YNFKEQ. Between the trimmed V and J ends, which lost 1 base and 2 bases, there was a span of 11 bases. In nucleotides, the CDR3 is TGTGCCAGCAGCCAAGTTTTTGACAGGAACTATGGCTACACCTTC. Translation: CASSQVFDRNYGYTF.

The genes are TRBV10-2 and TRBJ2-7; TRBD1 aligns across 12 bases. CDR1 is WSHSY, CDR2 SAAADI, per germline. Germline trimming cut 1 base from V and 6 bases from J; bases unmatched to any gene: 7. This CDR3 is built from 16 residues. CDR3 DNA: TGCGCCAGCAGTGAGTTGGGACAGGGGGCAACCTGCGAGCAGTACTTC. Protein: CASSELGQGATCEQYF.

This chain links TRBV19 with TRBJ1-6, with D unclear. The CDR3 length is 14 residues. The V gene's germline CDR1 is LNHDA and CDR2 SQIVND (reference sequence). Trimming took 1 base from V and 9 from J, leaving 10 bases between them. DNA of the CDR3: TGTGCCAGTAGTATAGCTGGCCGGGGTTCACCCCTCCACTTT. This gives the protein CASSIAGRGSPLHF.